This TCR beta chain was captured in a study of blood T cell repertoires in COVID-19. Study overall: Both acute and convalescent COVID-19 samples were obtained from the United States, Italy and Spain. From T cells, B-cell-depleted T cells, or PBMCs came the material, which was cDNA or gDNA.

Original analysis: Cell counts per sample came from amplifying reference gene primers. Profiled with immunoSEQ multiplex PCR; TCRdb holds only in-frame clones, not every one. Clone size and V and J calls were adopted from that table, with D and trimming inferred from the DNA. The data contain 35,000 to 50,000 clones, about 85% of them seen just once; the ten biggest clones take up about an eighth. There are 14 residues in the CDR3. CDR1 and CDR2 (germline): LNHNV, YYDKDF (reference sequence). V was clipped by 3 bases and J by 9 bases; unmatched bases: 5. The J gene is TRBJ1-6, the V gene TRBV15; 7 bases line up with TRBD1. The clonotype was recovered from a human donor in a cohort sampled during active COVID-19. Sequencing used peripheral blood. CDR3 nucleotides: TGTGCCACCAGCAGCGGGACAGTTGGTTCACCCCTCCACTTT. Protein: CATSSGTVGSPLHF.